This TCR beta chain was sequenced during a study of T cells in Graves' hyperthyroidism and ophthalmopathy. Whole-study context: At the time of initial diagnosis and before any treatment, peripheral blood was collected.

This clonotype was seen ten or more times. What it binds is unknown. The V and J ends lost 4 bases and 0 bases, in that order; junction bases with no gene match: 5. There are 16 residues in the CDR3. Germline CDR1 MGHRA, CDR2 YSYEKL. Authors of the study amplified TCR beta CDR3 regions from RNA transcripts. Using the HTBI primer set, a first-round RT-PCR was run on the TCR CDR3. Using its own MiXCR run on the multiplex PCR reads, TCRdb lists one record per CDR3 protein. The table includes around 400,000 distinct CDR3 sequences, around a sixth detected once. Overall study findings and caveats: Among clonotypes expanded in thyroid above 0.001, most were also found in blood. Ophthalmopathy and stable hyperthyroidism were told apart by a 13 V-J model.

Newly diagnosed hyperthyroidism patients aged 18 to 65 years had disease lasting under 2 months. V gene TRBV4-1 combines with J gene TRBJ2-7; 11 nucleotides agree with TRBD2. Sequencing was carried out using blood. This receptor was obtained from a woman in her late teens or twenties with Graves' hyperthyroidism that later progressed to Graves' ophthalmopathy. The CDR3 spells CASSRQLAGDSYEQYF. The CDR3 DNA follows: TGCGCCAGCAGCCGCCAACTAGCGGGAGACTCCTACGAGCAGTACTTC.